The 27 T cell receptor beta chains below were found in one sample sequenced in a study of cytomegalovirus exposure and HLA in healthy donors. Primers for the PCR totalled 60 Vbeta and 13 Jbeta. Only in-frame clones appear in the TCRdb table, and some are missing; sequencing was by immunoSEQ multiplex PCR. The sample records under 40,000 clones, less than 85% being singletons. The specimen was PBMCs. These receptors originate from a woman aged 25 to 45 in good health and CMV-seropositive.

J is TRBJ1-4 and V is TRBV6-5, with 7 positions matching TRBD1. The CDR3 spans 15 residues. V lost 6 bases and J lost 4; bases outside the gene matches: 8. Germline V gives CDR1 MNHEY, CDR2 SVGAGI. This CDR3 reads CASSLQGRYNEKLFF. The DNA of the CDR3 is TGTGCCAGCAGCCTACAGGGGAGATATAATGAAAAACTGTTTTTT.

The rearrangement joins TRBV28 to TRBJ2-6, with D maybe TRBD2 (7 bases). The V and J ends lost 6 bases and 0 bases respectively, with 12 bases between them. This CDR3 contains 16 residues. Germline values: CDR1 MDHEN, CDR2 SYDVKM. In DNA form, the CDR3 reads TGTGCCAGCAGCTTGGGGGGGCTCTCTGGGGCCAACGTCCTGACTTTC. This gives the protein CASSLGGLSGANVLTF.

The V gene is TRBV18, the J gene TRBJ1-1, with TRBD1 matching 7 bases. Germline V lookup: CDR1 KGHSH, CDR2 LQKENI. This CDR3 is built from 15 residues. After removal of 1 base from V and 1 base from J, the junction contained 3 bases not matched to a gene. For the CDR3, the DNA is TGTGCCAGCTCACCACGGTACAGGGGGAACACTGAAGCTTTCTTT. Translated: CASSPRYRGNTEAFF.

This sequence joins TRBV5-4 and TRBJ2-7, with 11 positions matching TRBD2. J gave up 3 bases and V 4 bases, and 12 bases lay outside the gene matches. The CDR3 contains 17 residues. Germline lookup yields CDR1 SGHNT and CDR2 YYREEE (reference sequence). This CDR3 reads CASSPPGLAAEGYEQYF. DNA of the CDR3: TGTGCCAGCAGCCCCCCGGGACTAGCGGCGGAGGGCTACGAGCAGTACTTC.

This sequence joins TRBV5-1 and TRBJ2-1; 10 positions agree with TRBD2. This CDR3 comprises 15 residues. The germline V gene has CDR1 SGHRS and CDR2 YFSETQ. V gave up 6 bases and J gave up 0 bases; unmatched junction bases: 3. The chain's CDR3 is CASTSSGSSYNEQFF. CDR3 bases: TGCGCCAGCACATCTAGCGGGAGCTCCTACAATGAGCAGTTCTTC.

The rearrangement links TRBV11-2 to TRBJ1-1, with 8 bases aligning to TRBD1. The CDR3 runs 13 residues. From germline, CDR1 is SGHAT and CDR2 FQNNGV. V was clipped by 2 bases and J by 11 bases; unmatched bases: 7. The CDR3 DNA follows: TGTGCCAGCAGCTTACCCTCTAACAGGGGGGCTTTCTTT. Residues: CASSLPSNRGAFF.

J is TRBJ2-7 and V is TRBV21-1; the table's D call TRBD2 went unverified against the DNA. TRBV21-1 is designated a pseudogene. This CDR3 region has 16 residues. CDR3 coding DNA: TGTGCCAGCAGCAAACGGCGGGGACGGGTCACCTACGAGCAGTACTTC. Protein product: CASSKRRGRVTYEQYF.

This sequence joins TRBV6-1 and TRBJ2-7; D uncertain. There are 16 residues in the CDR3. Germline V gene data show CDR1 as MNHNS and CDR2 as SASEGT. V lost 2 bases to trimming and J lost 4 bases, with 18 bases between them. The CDR3 sequence: CASSESPVLNGYEQYF. The CDR3 DNA follows: TGTGCCAGCAGTGAATCTCCGGTTCTAAACGGTTACGAGCAGTACTTC.

The gene calls are TRBV6-1 and TRBJ2-1; TRBD2 is a possible D gene (5 bases). V was shortened by 2 bases and J by 0 bases, with 14 bases between the two germline ends. Germline CDR1 reads MNHNS; CDR2 reads SASEGT. The CDR3 runs 17 residues. This CDR3 is CASSELLATSSYNEQFF. CDR3 nucleotides: TGTGCCAGCAGTGAACTCCTAGCAACGAGCTCCTACAATGAGCAGTTCTTC.

This sequence joins TRBV27 and TRBJ1-1; possible D gene TRBD1, 6 bases. Germline V gene data show CDR1 as MNHEY and CDR2 as SMNVEV (reference sequence). Trimming took off 2 bases at V and 5 bases at J, with 12 bases between the two ends. The CDR3 spans 14 residues. This chain's CDR3 is CASSLRGGDTEAFF. The CDR3 DNA follows: TGTGCCAGCAGTTTAAGGGGGGGGGATACTGAAGCTTTCTTT.

The chain couples TRBV30 to TRBJ1-5, with D possibly being TRBD1 (6 bases). Germline assignment: CDR1 GTSNPN and CDR2 SVGIG (reference sequence). The V end was cut by 0 bases, the J end by 2 bases, with 11 bases between. The CDR3 runs to 15 residues. The CDR3 region is CAWSVGGSGNQPQHF. CDR3 bases: TGTGCCTGGAGTGTAGGGGGTAGCGGCAATCAGCCCCAGCATTTT.

The rearrangement joins TRBV5-1 to TRBJ1-2; TRBD1 agrees at 9 bases. Germline lookup yields CDR1 SGHRS and CDR2 YFSETQ. Unmatched junction bases numbered 5, after V lost 0 bases and J lost 2 bases. This CDR3 has 16 residues. CDR3 region: CASSLGGTGMNYGYTF. The CDR3 DNA is TGCGCCAGCAGCTTGGGTGGGACAGGGATGAACTATGGCTACACCTTC.

The chain links TRBV5-1 to TRBJ2-3; 8 bases align to TRBD1. Germline CDR1 is SGHRS and CDR2 is YFSETQ. This CDR3 is built from 15 residues. V gave up 4 bases and J gave up 2 bases; unmatched junction bases: 6. Here the CDR3 DNA reads TGCGCCAGCAGCACCGGACAGGGCTTCACAGATACGCAGTATTTT. This sequence encodes CASSTGQGFTDTQYF. Combining the CDR3 with reference TRBV5-1 and TRBJ2-3 gives the whole variable domain KAGVTQTPRYLIKTRGQQVTLSCSPISGHRSVSWYQQTPGQGLQFLFEYFSETQRNKGNFPGRFSGRQFSNSRSEMNVSTLELGDSALYLCASSTGQGFTDTQYFGPGTRLTVL.

This chain uses TRBV6-1 with TRBJ2-1; 12 bases agree with TRBD2. The ends lost 4 bases at V and 12 bases at J; junction bases unmatched: 7. The CDR3 covers 14 residues. Germline assignment: CDR1 MNHNS and CDR2 SASEGT. The CDR3 sequence is CASSASGGARGQFF. As DNA, the CDR3 is TGTGCCAGCAGTGCTAGCGGGGGGGCTCGTGGGCAGTTCTTC.

The chain recombines TRBV9 with TRBJ1-6; 7 positions match TRBD1. The CDR3 covers 15 residues. Germline V gene lookup returns CDR1 SGDLS and CDR2 YYNGEE. Trimming cost V 0 bases and J 6 bases; bases outside gene matches: 3. CDR3 coding DNA: TGTGCCAGCAGCGTAGAAGGACAGGCTAATTCACCCCTCCACTTT. It encodes CASSVEGQANSPLHF.

V usage is TRBV18 and J usage is TRBJ1-1, with a tentative D call TRBD1 (6 bases). Trimming took 8 bases from V and 1 from J, leaving 11 bases between them. The CDR3 extends over 13 amino acids. From germline, CDR1 is KGHSH and CDR2 LQKENI. The CDR3 nucleotides read TGTGCCAGCACAGGGTTTGGGAACACTGAAGCTTTCTTT. It is translated as CASTGFGNTEAFF.

J is TRBJ1-2 and V is TRBV19, with 8 bases that match TRBD1. The CDR3 has 17 residues. With 5 bases clipped from V and 0 bases from J, the junction kept 11 bases outside the gene matches. The germline CDR1 and CDR2 sequences are LNHDA and SQIVND (reference sequence). In nucleotides, the CDR3 is TGTGCCAGTAGTCCCGGGACAGGAGCAAGAGCTAACTATGGCTACACCTTC. Translating it yields CASSPGTGARANYGYTF.

This clone was counted between two and nine times. V usage is TRBV6-7 and J usage is TRBJ1-1; D is unresolved. TRBV6-7 carries the ORF label, with uncertain function. The CDR3 is 17 residues long. The germline V and J ends were trimmed by 4 bases and 2 bases, with 20 bases remaining between them. The CDR3 DNA follows: TGTGCCAGCAGTTCGCCGAGGCGACCGGAGACCAACACTGAAGCTTTCTTT. Translating gives CASSSPRRPETNTEAFF.

This clone appeared a few times. The chain recombines TRBV7-8 with TRBJ2-1, with 9 bases matching TRBD2. V trimming: 10 bases; J trimming: 9 bases; junction bases outside the gene matches: 4. There are 11 residues in the CDR3. The germline V gene has CDR1 SGHVS and CDR2 FQNEAQ. The CDR3 sequence is CAIAGDSEQFF. The CDR3 DNA reads TGTGCCATAGCGGGAGACTCTGAGCAGTTCTTC.

Written as DNA, the CDR3 is TGCGCCAGCAGCTTTCTAACCAACACTGAAGCTTTCTTT. Translation: CASSFLTNTEAFF. This rearrangement joins TRBV5-1 to TRBJ1-1, with D unresolved. CDR3 size: 13 residues. The germline V gene has CDR1 SGHRS and CDR2 YFSETQ. V lost 2 bases and J lost 2, with 7 bases in between.

The gene calls are TRBV12-5 and TRBJ2-2; 13 bases are a match to TRBD2. The CDR3 spans 20 residues. Germline CDR1 and CDR2: LGHNT and FRNRAP. Trimming at V came to 6 bases and at J to 0 bases, leaving 13 bases not matched to a gene. CDR3 region: CASGSRAGTSGVPNTGELFF. The CDR3 nucleotides are TGTGCTAGTGGGTCACGAGCCGGGACTAGCGGGGTTCCGAACACCGGGGAGCTGTTTTTT.

In this sample, this clone turned up once. This chain connects TRBV21-1 to TRBJ1-2; the table's D call, TRBD1, was not checked against the DNA. TRBV21-1 is a pseudogene. CDR3 length equals 19 residues. The CDR3 nucleotides read TGTGCCAGCAGCAAAGTAAGGGGGGAAGGGGGCCACTCTAACTATGGCTACACCTTC. As protein: CASSKVRGEGGHSNYGYTF.

This chain uses TRBV19 with TRBJ2-3; perhaps TRBD2 as D (7 bases). The germline gives CDR1 LNHDA, CDR2 SQIVND (reference sequence). The V gene lost 5 bases and the J gene lost 0 bases, with 12 bases spanning the gap. CDR3 length equals 15 residues. In DNA, the CDR3 is TGTGCCAGTAGTGCGGGGGCCACTAGCACAGATACGCAGTATTTT. Amino acid sequence: CASSAGATSTDTQYF.

The chain recombines TRBV6-5 with TRBJ1-1; D gene ambiguous. In germline, CDR1 is MNHEY, CDR2 SVGAGI. CDR3 length: 14 residues. V was shortened by 6 bases and J by 4 bases, with 15 bases between the two germline ends. The CDR3: CASRSPRAFTEAFF. DNA for the CDR3: TGTGCCAGCAGATCCCCGCGAGCGTTCACTGAAGCTTTCTTT.

The chain recombines TRBV7-8 with TRBJ2-5, with TRBD2 identical over 15 bases. The junction had 5 bases not matched to a gene; V was cut back by 4 bases and J by 5 bases. The CDR3 contains 16 residues. CDR1 and CDR2 (germline): SGHVS, FQNEAQ. This CDR3 is CASSSRTSGRDETQYF. The DNA for the CDR3 is TGTGCCAGCAGCTCCAGGACTAGCGGGAGGGATGAGACCCAGTACTTC.

J is TRBJ2-3 and V is TRBV29-1; 7 nucleotides line up with TRBD1. The germline CDR1 and CDR2 sequences are SQVTM and ANQGSEA. Germline trimming cut 1 base from V and 0 bases from J; bases unmatched to any gene: 7. This CDR3 spans 16 amino acids. The CDR3: CSVEVWDSVSTDTQYF. The CDR3 DNA follows: TGCAGCGTTGAAGTTTGGGACAGTGTTAGCACAGATACGCAGTATTTT.

This clone was counted between two and nine times. This chain connects TRBV7-8 to TRBJ1-1; no reliable D call. The CDR3 spans 15 residues. Trimming took 7 bases from V and 6 from J, leaving 21 bases between them. From germline, CDR1 is SGHVS and CDR2 FQNEAQ. CDR3: CASTPRAGSYAEAFF. CDR3 DNA: TGTGCCAGCACCCCTAGGGCGGGGAGTTATGCTGAAGCTTTCTTT. Drawing the rest from reference TRBV7-8 and TRBJ1-1, the complete variable domain is GAGVSQSPRYKVAKRGQDVALRCDPISGHVSLFWYQQALGQGPEFLTYFQNEAQLDKSGLPSDRFFAERPEGSVSTLKIQRTQQEDSAVYLCASTPRAGSYAEAFFGQGTRLTVV.